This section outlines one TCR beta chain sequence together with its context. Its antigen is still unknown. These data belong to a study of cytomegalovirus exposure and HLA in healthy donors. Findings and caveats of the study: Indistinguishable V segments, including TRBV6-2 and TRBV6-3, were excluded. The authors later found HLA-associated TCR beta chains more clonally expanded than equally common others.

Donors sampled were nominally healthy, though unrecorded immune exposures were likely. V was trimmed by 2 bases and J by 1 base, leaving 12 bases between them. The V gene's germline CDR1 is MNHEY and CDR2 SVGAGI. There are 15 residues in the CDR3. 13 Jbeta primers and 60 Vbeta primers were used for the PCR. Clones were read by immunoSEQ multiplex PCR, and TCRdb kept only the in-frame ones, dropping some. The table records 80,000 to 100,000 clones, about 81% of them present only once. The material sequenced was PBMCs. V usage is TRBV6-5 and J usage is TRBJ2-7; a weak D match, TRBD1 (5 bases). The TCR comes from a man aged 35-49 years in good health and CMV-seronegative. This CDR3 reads CASSYRTAGSYEQYF. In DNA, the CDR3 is TGTGCCAGCAGTTACCGGACGGCAGGGTCCTACGAGCAGTACTTC.